This TCR beta chain was observed in a study of low-dose radiotherapy and immunotherapy resistance in tumors. Study background: The drug cyclophosphamide was given into a vein at 200 mg/m2 every two weeks, one day before radiation and immunotherapy.

This clonotype was recorded many times. Primers targeting TRAV and TRBV primed first-strand cDNA, covering alpha and beta chains. TCR amplification involved 20 PCR cycles with a constant-region primer and V-primer adapter. TCRdb recomputed calls from the reads with MiXCR, one row per CDR3 protein. The top ten clones hold roughly 9.4% of a sample with about 39,000 distinct CDR3 sequences, less than 25% of them seen once. The CDR3 loop spans 16 amino acids. Trimming removed 3 bases from V and 2 bases from J, with 17 bases in between. The time point: after trial treatment. Documented treatment: LDRT plus nivolumab, ipilimumab, low-dose cyclophosphamide and aspirin (RACIN trial). Every donor's regimen consisted of nivolumab, ipilimumab, aspirin, low-dose cyclophosphamide and low-dose radiotherapy. Patients deemed eligible presented with advanced solid tumors lacking tumor-infiltrating lymphocytes.

The rearrangement uses TRBV12-3 or TRBV12-4 and TRBJ2-7; possible D gene TRBD1, 6 bases. The receptor comes from a female donor with ovarian cancer. Sample: PBMCs, taken after low-dose radiotherapy plus immunotherapy. The CDR3, as DNA: TGTGCCAGCAGTTTGTCTTCGACAGGCTCAACCTACGAGCAGTACTTC. This codes for CASSLSSTGSTYEQYF.